These T cell receptor beta chains were read from a single sample in a study of blood T cell repertoires in COVID-19. This table comes from immunoSEQ multiplex PCR, and its TCRdb copy is limited to in-frame clones, with some not included. The sample has more than 140,000 clones, more than 70% seen once. Sample: peripheral blood. The receptors were gathered from an older woman with acute or convalescent COVID-19. Each CDR3 is given with its conserved first and last residue. The D gene is left open where the match is weak. For some rows the clone size is stated as once, few or many, or as a class when expanded; others skip it.

CDR3 DNA: TGTGCCAGCAGTGAACAGGGGAGATTACCCCTCCACTTT; CDR3 protein: CASSEQGRLPLHF; V gene: TRBV6-1; D gene: .; J gene: TRBJ1-6; clone size: .
CDR3 DNA: TGTGCCTGGAGGAGAGGCGGGGGCTACACCTTC; CDR3 protein: CAWRRGGGYTF; V gene: TRBV30; D gene: .; J gene: TRBJ1-2; clone size: .
CDR3 DNA: TGTGCCAGCAGTGTTTCTGGACAGGGGTCCCTGGGGAACTATGGCTACACCTTC; CDR3 protein: CASSVSGQGSLGNYGYTF; V gene: TRBV6-1; D gene: TRBD1; J gene: TRBJ1-2; clone size: .
CDR3 DNA: TGTGCCAGCAGGGGACTAGCGGGGGGGACTAGCACAGATACGCAGTATTTT; CDR3 protein: CASRGLAGGTSTDTQYF; V gene: TRBV2; D gene: TRBD2; J gene: TRBJ2-3; clone size: .
CDR3 DNA: TGCGCCAGCAGCCAAGCGAAAACTTCCTACGAGCAGTACTTC; CDR3 protein: CASSQAKTSYEQYF; V gene: TRBV4-1; D gene: .; J gene: TRBJ2-7; clone size: .
CDR3 DNA: TGCGCCAGCAGCCAACCGGGAGCTAACTATGGCTACACCTTC; CDR3 protein: CASSQPGANYGYTF; V gene: TRBV4-1; D gene: .; J gene: TRBJ1-2; clone size: once
CDR3 DNA: TGTGCCAGCAGCAGGTTAGCGGGGGGAAACGAGCAGTACTTC; CDR3 protein: CASSRLAGGNEQYF; V gene: TRBV5-4; D gene: TRBD2; J gene: TRBJ2-7; clone size: .
CDR3 DNA: TGTGCCAGCAGTCCCGGCGCAGGGCCTTTAACCTACGAGCAGTACTTC; CDR3 protein: CASSPGAGPLTYEQYF; V gene: TRBV28; D gene: .; J gene: TRBJ2-7; clone size: few
CDR3 DNA: TGTGCCAGCAGCCAGGTCTCTAGCGGGGGGGCCTTCAATGAGCAGTTCTTC; CDR3 protein: CASSQVSSGGAFNEQFF; V gene: TRBV4-2; D gene: TRBD2; J gene: TRBJ2-1; clone size: .
CDR3 DNA: TGTGCCACCAGCAGAGATGGGGCGGCAACTAATGAAAAACTGTTTTTT; CDR3 protein: CATSRDGAATNEKLFF; V gene: TRBV15; D gene: .; J gene: TRBJ1-4; clone size: .
CDR3 DNA: TGTGCCAGCAGCTTACAGGGATCTGGAAACACCATATATTTT; CDR3 protein: CASSLQGSGNTIYF; V gene: TRBV5-4; D gene: .; J gene: TRBJ1-3; clone size: .
CDR3 DNA: TGTGCCAGCAGTTCACTGACAGGGGGTTACTACAATCAGCCCCAGCATTTT; CDR3 protein: CASSSLTGGYYNQPQHF; V gene: TRBV27; D gene: TRBD1; J gene: TRBJ1-5; clone size: .
CDR3 DNA: TGTGCCCTGGGAGCAAACTGGAATGAGCAGTTCTTC; CDR3 protein: CALGANWNEQFF; V gene: TRBV30; D gene: .; J gene: TRBJ2-1; clone size: few
CDR3 DNA: TGTGCCAGCAGTTTACAGGGGGGGACTGAAGCTTTCTTT; CDR3 protein: CASSLQGGTEAFF; V gene: TRBV6-6; D gene: TRBD1; J gene: TRBJ1-1; clone size: few
CDR3 DNA: TGCAGCGTTTGGCTGGGCGGGGGCGAGCAGTACTTC; CDR3 protein: CSVWLGGGEQYF; V gene: TRBV29-1; D gene: TRBD2; J gene: TRBJ2-7; clone size: .
CDR3 DNA: TGTGCTAGTGGTAGGTCCTTACTCCGGACAGATTATGGCTACACCTTC; CDR3 protein: CASGRSLLRTDYGYTF; V gene: TRBV12-5; D gene: .; J gene: TRBJ1-2; clone size: .
CDR3 DNA: TGTGCCAGCAGTTTATCACAGGGGCGCAATCAGCCCCAGCATTTT; CDR3 protein: CASSLSQGRNQPQHF; V gene: TRBV27; D gene: TRBD1; J gene: TRBJ1-5; clone size: .
CDR3 DNA: TGTGCCAGCAGCGATAGGGAGGGAGATACGCAGTATTTT; CDR3 protein: CASSDREGDTQYF; V gene: TRBV12-3/TRBV12-4; D gene: TRBD2; J gene: TRBJ2-3; clone size: .
CDR3 DNA: TGTGCCAGCAGCCGGGGCCCCAAACTAGCGGGGGTTGGCCAAGAGACCCAGTACTTC; CDR3 protein: CASSRGPKLAGVGQETQYF; V gene: TRBV14; D gene: TRBD2; J gene: TRBJ2-5; clone size: few
CDR3 DNA: TGTGCCAGCAGCCAAGAAACCGGGACAGGGAATTCACCCCTCCACTTT; CDR3 protein: CASSQETGTGNSPLHF; V gene: TRBV4-2; D gene: TRBD1; J gene: TRBJ1-6; clone size: .
CDR3 DNA: TGTGCCAGCAGTCCTCTAACCGGGGCCAACGTCCTGACTTTC; CDR3 protein: CASSPLTGANVLTF; V gene: TRBV27; D gene: .; J gene: TRBJ2-6; clone size: .
CDR3 DNA: TGCGCCAGCAGCTTGGTGACTAGCGGGGCCGTATCCTACGAGCAGTACTTC; CDR3 protein: CASSLVTSGAVSYEQYF; V gene: TRBV5-1; D gene: TRBD2; J gene: TRBJ2-7; clone size: .
CDR3 DNA: TGTGCCAGTAGTATAGATCGTGGAGGGGTTGAGCAGTTCTTC; CDR3 protein: CASSIDRGGVEQFF; V gene: TRBV19; D gene: .; J gene: TRBJ2-1; clone size: .
CDR3 DNA: TGTGCCAGTAGTCCGCGGGGGGGTGAAAAACTGTTTTTT; CDR3 protein: CASSPRGGEKLFF; V gene: TRBV19; D gene: .; J gene: TRBJ1-4; clone size: .
CDR3 DNA: TGTGCCAGCAGCTTAGGGGGTAGGGGGAGGGGAGCCAAAAACATTCAGTACTTC; CDR3 protein: CASSLGGRGRGAKNIQYF; V gene: TRBV5-4; D gene: .; J gene: TRBJ2-4; clone size: .
CDR3 DNA: TGTGCCAGCAGCGCCACAGGGGCTCCGGGGAACATTCAGTACTTC; CDR3 protein: CASSATGAPGNIQYF; V gene: TRBV9; D gene: TRBD1; J gene: TRBJ2-4; clone size: .
CDR3 DNA: TGTGCCACCAGTGATGTAGCGGGGGGGAGGCCACAGTACTTC; CDR3 protein: CATSDVAGGRPQYF; V gene: TRBV24-1; D gene: TRBD2; J gene: TRBJ2-5; clone size: once
CDR3 DNA: TGTGCCAGCAGCGGTATTCAGGAACGGGGGGCTAACTATGGCTACACCTTC; CDR3 protein: CASSGIQERGANYGYTF; V gene: TRBV9; D gene: .; J gene: TRBJ1-2; clone size: once
CDR3 DNA: TGCGCCAGCAGCTCCATGGACGGAGGAGATGAGCAGTTCTTC; CDR3 protein: CASSSMDGGDEQFF; V gene: TRBV5-1; D gene: .; J gene: TRBJ2-1; clone size: .
CDR3 DNA: TGTGCCAGCAGCCGCGCAGGGGTTAACACTGAAGCTTTCTTT; CDR3 protein: CASSRAGVNTEAFF; V gene: TRBV7-9; D gene: .; J gene: TRBJ1-1; clone size: .
CDR3 DNA: TGTGCCTGGAGTGTGGACAGTCGAAATCAGCCCCAGCATTTT; CDR3 protein: CAWSVDSRNQPQHF; V gene: TRBV30; D gene: .; J gene: TRBJ1-5; clone size: .
CDR3 DNA: TGTGCCAGCAGACCACCGACAGGTTGGGAGCAGTTCTTC; CDR3 protein: CASRPPTGWEQFF; V gene: TRBV6-5; D gene: .; J gene: TRBJ2-1; clone size: few
CDR3 DNA: TGTGCCAGCTCACGGACAGGGGGCGATGGCTACACCTTC; CDR3 protein: CASSRTGGDGYTF; V gene: TRBV18; D gene: TRBD1; J gene: TRBJ1-2; clone size: .
CDR3 DNA: TGTGCCAGCAGCCCCCTAGCGGGGGGAATTACGGAGACCCAGTACTTC; CDR3 protein: CASSPLAGGITETQYF; V gene: TRBV11-3; D gene: TRBD2; J gene: TRBJ2-5; clone size: once
CDR3 DNA: TGTGCCAGCAGCCCCGGGACTAGCGGGCAAGAGACCCAGTACTTC; CDR3 protein: CASSPGTSGQETQYF; V gene: TRBV2; D gene: TRBD2; J gene: TRBJ2-5; clone size: .
CDR3 DNA: TGTGCCAGCGGACAGGCGCCCAACTATGGCTACACCTTC; CDR3 protein: CASGQAPNYGYTF; V gene: TRBV6-5; D gene: TRBD1; J gene: TRBJ1-2; clone size: .
CDR3 DNA: TGTGCCAGCAGTGAAGCAGCAGGCCCGAACACTGAAGCTTTCTTT; CDR3 protein: CASSEAAGPNTEAFF; V gene: TRBV2; D gene: .; J gene: TRBJ1-1; clone size: .
CDR3 DNA: TGTGCCAGCAGCGTAATGCAGGGCGGTCCCGGGGAGCTGTTTTTT; CDR3 protein: CASSVMQGGPGELFF; V gene: TRBV9; D gene: .; J gene: TRBJ2-2; clone size: once
CDR3 DNA: TGTGCCAGCAGTTGGTCCCGAGTAGCGGCTCAGTACTTC; CDR3 protein: CASSWSRVAAQYF; V gene: TRBV27; D gene: .; J gene: TRBJ2-7; clone size: .
CDR3 DNA: TGTGCCAGCAGCCTGAGACAGCACAATGAGCAGTTCTTC; CDR3 protein: CASSLRQHNEQFF; V gene: TRBV7-2; D gene: .; J gene: TRBJ2-1; clone size: .
CDR3 DNA: TGCGCCAGCAGCTTGGCCGGGTTGGGGGCAGGGCGGACTGAAGCTTTCTTT; CDR3 protein: CASSLAGLGAGRTEAFF; V gene: TRBV5-1; D gene: .; J gene: TRBJ1-1; clone size: .
CDR3 DNA: TGCGCCAGCAGCTTGAATGGGGAGCGTGGCTACACCTTC; CDR3 protein: CASSLNGERGYTF; V gene: TRBV5-1; D gene: .; J gene: TRBJ1-2; clone size: .
CDR3 DNA: TGTGCCAGCTCACTTCTTCTGGACGGGACTAACTATGGCTACACCTTC; CDR3 protein: CASSLLLDGTNYGYTF; V gene: TRBV18; D gene: .; J gene: TRBJ1-2; clone size: .
CDR3 DNA: TGCGCCAGCAGCATCGGACAGGACTCCTATGGCTACACCTTC; CDR3 protein: CASSIGQDSYGYTF; V gene: TRBV5-1; D gene: TRBD1; J gene: TRBJ1-2; clone size: .
CDR3 DNA: TGTGCCAGCAGCTTGAAGCGGTACTACGAGCAGTACTTC; CDR3 protein: CASSLKRYYEQYF; V gene: TRBV5-8; D gene: .; J gene: TRBJ2-7; clone size: .
CDR3 DNA: TGTGCCAGCAGTGCCAGGGGGACAGGGGCAAGTGAGCAGTTCTTC; CDR3 protein: CASSARGTGASEQFF; V gene: TRBV2; D gene: TRBD1; J gene: TRBJ2-1; clone size: few
CDR3 DNA: TGTGCCAGCAGCTTGCAGGGTACTGGAAACACCATATATTTT; CDR3 protein: CASSLQGTGNTIYF; V gene: TRBV7-9; D gene: .; J gene: TRBJ1-3; clone size: once
CDR3 DNA: TGTGCCAGCAGCTTGCTCAGAATTAACTATGGCTACACCTTC; CDR3 protein: CASSLLRINYGYTF; V gene: TRBV5-5; D gene: .; J gene: TRBJ1-2; clone size: .
CDR3 DNA: TGCGCCAGCAGCCGGGACAGGGACACTGAAGCTTTCTTT; CDR3 protein: CASSRDRDTEAFF; V gene: TRBV5-1; D gene: TRBD1; J gene: TRBJ1-1; clone size: .
CDR3 DNA: TGTGCCAGCAGTTACTCGAGGGGGCAGGCCTACGAGCAGTACTTC; CDR3 protein: CASSYSRGQAYEQYF; V gene: TRBV6-6; D gene: TRBD1; J gene: TRBJ2-7; clone size: .
CDR3 DNA: TGTGCCAGCAGCCCAGGGGGACTAGCGGGAGTCTCGGGGAATGAGCAGTTCTTC; CDR3 protein: CASSPGGLAGVSGNEQFF; V gene: TRBV9; D gene: TRBD2; J gene: TRBJ2-1; clone size: .
CDR3 DNA: TGTGCCTGGAGTAAGGGAACAGGGGTCCCTGAAGCTTTCTTT; CDR3 protein: CAWSKGTGVPEAFF; V gene: TRBV30; D gene: TRBD1; J gene: TRBJ1-1; clone size: once
CDR3 DNA: TGTGCCAGCAAGGCAACAGGACCAACATATGGCTACACCTTC; CDR3 protein: CASKATGPTYGYTF; V gene: TRBV28; D gene: .; J gene: TRBJ1-2; clone size: .
CDR3 DNA: TGTGCCAGCAGTTACGCAGCGAACTACGAGCAGTACTTC; CDR3 protein: CASSYAANYEQYF; V gene: TRBV6-5; D gene: .; J gene: TRBJ2-7; clone size: .
CDR3 DNA: TGCGCCAGCGGAACAGGGGGCGCAAACGAAGCTTTCTTT; CDR3 protein: CASGTGGANEAFF; V gene: TRBV5-1; D gene: TRBD1; J gene: TRBJ1-1; clone size: .
CDR3 DNA: TGTGCCAGCAGCTTAGCGGGGGGCTACAATGAGCAGTTCTTC; CDR3 protein: CASSLAGGYNEQFF; V gene: TRBV11-3; D gene: TRBD2; J gene: TRBJ2-1; clone size: once
CDR3 DNA: TGTGCCAGCAGCTTGGATCGTGGATGGGGAGGGAATGAGCCCCAGCATTTT; CDR3 protein: CASSLDRGWGGNEPQHF; V gene: TRBV5-8; D gene: .; J gene: TRBJ1-5; clone size: .
CDR3 DNA: TGTGCCTGGAGTGTCTTTTCTGGGACAGGGCGTTTTAAACAGCCCCAGCATTTT; CDR3 protein: CAWSVFSGTGRFKQPQHF; V gene: TRBV30; D gene: TRBD1; J gene: TRBJ1-5; clone size: .
CDR3 DNA: TGTGCCAGCAGCTTAGCTAGGGAGGGCTTGCTTAACTATGGCTACACCTTC; CDR3 protein: CASSLAREGLLNYGYTF; V gene: TRBV7-9; D gene: .; J gene: TRBJ1-2; clone size: .